The 14 T cell receptor beta chains below come from one sample, sequenced in a study of blood T cell repertoires in COVID-19. Generated by immunoSEQ multiplex PCR, the TCRdb table keeps only in-frame clones and is missing some. This table has about 160,000 clones, roughly 80% appearing once. Material for sequencing was peripheral blood. The receptor set was obtained from a man younger than 35 with active or convalescent COVID-19.

This chain links TRBV3-1 (or the pseudogene TRBV3-2) with TRBJ2-3; tentatively, D is TRBD2 (6 bases). In germline, CDR1 is LGHDT, CDR2 YNNKEL (reference sequence). The CDR3 runs to 15 residues. V lost 3 bases and J 1 base, leaving 11 bases between the germline ends. The CDR3 sequence: CASSQGPGGTDTQYF. The CDR3 nucleotides read TGTGCCAGCAGCCAGGGACCGGGGGGCACAGATACGCAGTATTTT.

The chain uses TRBV11-2 and TRBJ1-2; D is undetermined. Germline CDR1 reads SGHAT; CDR2 reads FQNNGV. Deletions cut 6 bases from V and 4 bases from J, with 15 bases between. This CDR3 region has 14 residues. The CDR3 nucleotides are TGTGCCAGCAGTTCGGGGTTTTTTGGCTATGGCTACACCTTC. Its protein product is CASSSGFFGYGYTF.

The chain carries TRBV9 and TRBJ2-1, with 10 bases fitting TRBD1. Unmatched junction bases numbered 4, after V lost 1 base and J lost 6 bases. Looked up from germline, CDR1 is SGDLS and CDR2 is YYNGEE. The CDR3 sequence is 15 residues long. The CDR3 spells CASSVRWTGGNEQFF. The CDR3 DNA is TGTGCCAGCAGCGTAAGATGGACAGGGGGCAATGAGCAGTTCTTC.

The chain links TRBV27 to TRBJ1-5; D is ambiguous. The CDR3 runs 14 residues. The V end lost 3 bases, the J end lost 2 bases, and 8 bases lay between the germline ends. Germline lookup yields CDR1 MNHEY and CDR2 SMNVEV (reference sequence). This chain's CDR3 is CASSFRSGNQPQHF. CDR3 in DNA: TGTGCCAGCAGTTTCAGGTCTGGCAATCAGCCCCAGCATTTT.

The V call is TRBV19, the J call TRBJ2-2; D ambiguous. CDR3 length equals 13 residues. Germline CDR1 LNHDA, CDR2 SQIVND (reference sequence). Trimming removed 4 bases from V and 2 bases from J, with 5 bases in between. In DNA form, the CDR3 reads TGTGCCAGTAGTACACATAACACCGGGGAGCTGTTTTTT. Its protein product is CASSTHNTGELFF.

This chain connects TRBV14 to TRBJ2-3; 11 nucleotides match TRBD2. The junction had 9 bases not matched to a gene; V was cut back by 1 base and J by 3 bases. The CDR3 is 18 amino acids. Germline V gene lookup returns CDR1 SGHDN and CDR2 FVKESK. CDR3 amino acids: CASSQGWIAGGPTDTQYF. Written as DNA, the CDR3 is TGTGCCAGCAGCCAAGGTTGGATAGCGGGGGGGCCGACAGATACGCAGTATTTT.

The CDR3 DNA follows: TGCGCCAGCAGCCTGATACAGGGCTCCGAGCAGTACTTC. This gives the protein CASSLIQGSEQYF. The chain recombines TRBV5-1 with TRBJ2-7; D might be TRBD1 (6 bases). V gave up 4 bases and J gave up 6 bases, with 14 bases separating them. Germline-derived CDR1 and CDR2 are SGHRS and YFSETQ. The CDR3 covers 13 residues.

The chain recombines TRBV28 with TRBJ1-2; no definite D call. From germline, CDR1 is MDHEN and CDR2 SYDVKM. The CDR3 sequence is 15 residues long. V lost 6 bases, J lost 5 bases, and 19 bases lay in between. CDR3 region: CASSPLGRGGYGYTF. CDR3 DNA sequence: TGTGCCAGCAGCCCACTAGGGCGGGGAGGATATGGCTACACCTTC.

About this clone: This CDR3 is also generated by other DNA sequences in the sample. The rearrangement joins TRBV5-1 to TRBJ2-7; D possibly corresponds to TRBD2 (5 bases). The CDR3 length is 14 residues. V lost 0 bases and J lost 4, with 11 bases in between. CDR1 is SGHRS and CDR2 is YFSETQ in the germline V gene. As DNA, the CDR3 is TGCGCCAGCAGCTTGGGCGGCGGGTCATACGAGCAGTACTTC. Protein product: CASSLGGGSYEQYF. Filled out from reference TRBV5-1 and TRBJ2-7, the complete variable domain reads KAGVTQTPRYLIKTRGQQVTLSCSPISGHRSVSWYQQTPGQGLQFLFEYFSETQRNKGNFPGRFSGRQFSNSRSEMNVSTLELGDSALYLCASSLGGGSYEQYFGPGTRLTVT.

This clone appeared a few times. The V call is TRBV5-4, the J call TRBJ2-2, with D unresolved. CDR1 is SGHNT, CDR2 YYREEE, per germline (reference sequence). Trimming removed 3 bases at V and 3 bases at J, with 18 bases between. The CDR3 length is 17 residues. CDR3 sequence: CASSSVADRGYTGELFF. As DNA, the CDR3 is TGTGCCAGCAGCTCCGTGGCCGACCGAGGTTACACCGGGGAGCTGTTTTTT. Supplemented by reference TRBV5-4 and TRBJ2-2, the full variable domain reads ETGVTQSPTHLIKTRGQQVTLRCSSQSGHNTVSWYQQALGQGPQFIFQYYREEENGRGNFPPRFSGLQFPNYSSELNVNALELDDSALYLCASSSVADRGYTGELFFGEGSRLTVL.

This clone was detected only once. The rearrangement links TRBV2 to TRBJ1-6; 7 bases agree with TRBD1. V lost 6 bases to trimming and J lost 7 bases; unmatched junction nucleotides: 9. This CDR3 has 15 residues. The germline V gene encodes CDR1 SNHLY and CDR2 FYNNEI. DNA of the CDR3: TGTGCCAGCAGGAACTTACAGGGGCTAAATTCACCCCTCCACTTT. Protein: CASRNLQGLNSPLHF.

This CDR3 is CASSSRGNTEAFF. The CDR3 DNA follows: TGCGCCAGCAGCTCGCGAGGGAACACTGAAGCTTTCTTT. V usage is TRBV5-1 and J usage is TRBJ1-1; D is unresolved. Germline-derived CDR1 and CDR2 are SGHRS and YFSETQ. There are 13 residues in the CDR3. V lost 3 bases, J lost 1 base, and 7 bases lay in between.

The rearrangement uses TRBV6-5 and TRBJ1-5; 7 nucleotides line up with TRBD1. The CDR3 spans 13 residues. V gave up 5 bases and J gave up 7 bases; unmatched junction bases: 5. The germline V gene has CDR1 MNHEY and CDR2 SVGAGI. CDR3 sequence reads: CASSPTGPQPQHF. CDR3 DNA sequence: TGTGCCAGCAGTCCGACAGGGCCCCAGCCCCAGCATTTT.

This chain links TRBV5-1 with TRBJ2-3; D is unresolved. Trimming cost V 4 bases and J 0 bases, with 12 bases left between them. CDR1 SGHRS and CDR2 YFSETQ come from the germline V gene. This CDR3 region has 15 residues. Here the CDR3 reads CASSGKPTSTDTQYF. Written as DNA, the CDR3 is TGCGCCAGCAGCGGAAAGCCGACTAGCACAGATACGCAGTATTTT.